Listed below are T cell receptor beta chains from one sample, sequenced in a study of shared clonotypes between healthy human individuals. TCRdb keeps only in-frame clones here, not all; method: immunoSEQ multiplex PCR. Among about 480,000 clones listed, roughly 85% were seen once. What was sequenced was PBMCs. These receptor sequences come from a woman aged 40 to 50 in good health. Some clones in this sample may be carry-over from other donors' samples. The CDR3 runs from the conserved cysteine through the conserved F or W. A D gene is named only where the DNA matches it firmly. Only part of the rows carry a size: once, few, many, or a class if the clone is expanded.

>TRBV7-9|TRBD1|-|TRBJ1-1|14
TGTGCCAGCAGCTCAGGACAGGGGGACACTGAAGCTTTCTTT
CASSSGQGDTEAFF
>TRBV6-4|TRBD1|-|TRBJ1-4|17
TGTGCCACCCCTCCGGGACAGGGGAGGGTTGCTAATGAAAAACTGTTTTTT
CATPPGQGRVANEKLFF
>TRBV5-1|-|-|TRBJ2-5|15
TGCGCCAGCAGCTTCGCAGGGGCCCTCCAAGAGACCCAGTACTTC
CASSFAGALQETQYF
>TRBV5-1|TRBD2|-|TRBJ2-5|14
TGCGCCAGCAGCGCCCCGGGACTAGGAGAGACCCAGTACTTC
CASSAPGLGETQYF
>TRBV6-1|-|-|TRBJ2-1|15
TGTGCCAGCAGTGGAGTTTGGGACTCCTACAATGAGCAGTTCTTC
CASSGVWDSYNEQFF
>TRBV13|-|-|TRBJ2-2|13
TGTGCCAGCAGCTTACGGGGCACCGGGGAGCTGTTTTTT
CASSLRGTGELFF
>TRBV18|TRBD1|-|TRBJ2-7|16
TGTGCCAGCTCACCCCCCATGGGACAGGGGGTTGACGAGCAGTACTTC
CASSPPMGQGVDEQYF
>TRBV7-9|-|-|TRBJ2-7|12
TGTGCCAGCAGCTTAGGACCAGCGGGGCAGTACTTC
CASSLGPAGQYF
>TRBV10-2|TRBD1|once|TRBJ1-2|12
TGCGCCAGCAGTGGGACAGGGTTTGGCTACACCTTC
CASSGTGFGYTF
>TRBV5-5|-|few|TRBJ1-3|15
TGTGCCAGCAGCCCGGGGGCGGGTGCTGGAAACACCATATATTTT
CASSPGAGAGNTIYF
>TRBV15|TRBD1|-|TRBJ2-3|18
TGTGCCACCAGCAGAGGTACGGGACAGGGCCTTTACACAGATACGCAGTATTTT
CATSRGTGQGLYTDTQYF
>TRBV5-1|TRBD2|once|TRBJ2-3|16
TGCGCCAGCAGCTTGGTACTAGCGGGAGGCTCAGATACGCAGTATTTT
CASSLVLAGGSDTQYF
>TRBV5-4|-|-|TRBJ1-4|14
TGTGCCAGCAGCTTGGACAGGGTCTCTGAAAAACTGTTTTTT
CASSLDRVSEKLFF
>TRBV21-1|-|once|TRBJ1-1|15
TGTGCCAGCAGCGTAGGGGGACAGGGCCATTCTGAAGCTTTCTTT
CASSVGGQGHSEAFF
>TRBV6-1|TRBD1|once|TRBJ1-1|15
TGTGCCAGCAGTGAAGTGGGCAGGGGGTCCACTGAAGCTTTCTTT
CASSEVGRGSTEAFF
>TRBV7-2|TRBD1|-|TRBJ1-2|17
TGTGCCAGCAGCTTACGTGTGATAGGGGCAGGGGGCCGTGGCTACACCTTC
CASSLRVIGAGGRGYTF
>TRBV5-1|TRBD1|-|TRBJ1-4|14
TGCGCCAGCAGAACCGGGACAGGGGATGAAAAACTGTTTTTT
CASRTGTGDEKLFF
>TRBV28|TRBD1|-|TRBJ1-2|13
TGTGGGTCGGGACAGGGGGGATTCTATGGCTACACCTTC
CGSGQGGFYGYTF
>TRBV11-2|-|-|TRBJ1-1|14
TGTGCCAGCAGCTTAGACCCCCCGAACACTGAAGCTTTCTTT
CASSLDPPNTEAFF
>TRBV5-1|-|-|TRBJ2-3|13
TGCGCCAGCAGCTTGGAGGGGGGAGATACGCAGTATTTT
CASSLEGGDTQYF
>TRBV7-8|TRBD2|-|TRBJ2-7|15
TGTGCCAGCAGCTTATATGTGGGCGGGAGATCCGAGCAGTACTTC
CASSLYVGGRSEQYF
>TRBV5-4|TRBD2|once|TRBJ2-1|16
TGTGCCAGCAGCCCGGGGGGGACTAGCGGGTTCAATGAGCAGTTCTTC
CASSPGGTSGFNEQFF
>TRBV9|-|few|TRBJ1-1|13
TGTGCCAGCAGCGCAGTACAGGGATCTGAAGCTTTCTTT
CASSAVQGSEAFF
>TRBV4-1|-|few|TRBJ2-2|14
TGCGCCAGCAGCCATGGAGAGGACACCGGGGAGCTGTTTTTT
CASSHGEDTGELFF
>TRBV28|TRBD1|-|TRBJ1-2|13
TGTGCCAGCAGCACCGGGACAGACGGTGGCTACACCTTC
CASSTGTDGGYTF
>TRBV6-6|-|-|TRBJ2-5|15
TGTGCCAGCAGCTCTACTAGTGGACCACAAGAGACCCAGTACTTC
CASSSTSGPQETQYF
>TRBV19|TRBD1|-|TRBJ1-1|14
TGTGCCAGTAGTGGACAGGTTATGAACACTGAAGCTTTCTTT
CASSGQVMNTEAFF
>TRBV28|-|-|TRBJ1-5|12
TGTGCCAGCACCCAGGGACCTCAGCCCCAGCATTTT
CASTQGPQPQHF
>TRBV5-1|-|once|TRBJ1-1|14
TGCGCCAGCAGCTTGGGGGGGAGGAGCACTGAAGCTTTCTTT
CASSLGGRSTEAFF
>TRBV5-4|TRBD1|-|TRBJ1-1|14
TGTGCCAGCAGCGAGAACAGGGGGAACACTGAAGCTTTCTTT
CASSENRGNTEAFF
>TRBV11-2|-|-|TRBJ2-7|14
TGTGCCAGCAGCTTAGCGGACAGCACCTACGAGCAGTACTTC
CASSLADSTYEQYF
>TRBV9|-|once|TRBJ2-3|13
TGTGCCAGCAGCGTATCCCCCCCAGATACGCAGTATTTT
CASSVSPPDTQYF
>TRBV5-6|-|-|TRBJ2-7|14
TGTGCCAGCAGCTTAGGGCAGGGCTCCTACGAGCAGTACTTC
CASSLGQGSYEQYF
>TRBV5-1|TRBD1|-|TRBJ2-1|14
TGCGCCAGCAGCTCCCGGACAGGGGTCGATGAGCAGTTCTTC
CASSSRTGVDEQFF
>TRBV5-5|-|-|TRBJ1-1|16
TGTGCCAGCAGCCCGCTGGGCCTGGACGGCCTAACTGAAGCTTTCTTT
CASSPLGLDGLTEAFF
>TRBV27|-|-|TRBJ1-3|18
TGTGCCAGAAGAGGGGACGGAGGAACCGGGGCTTCTGGAAACACCATATATTTT
CARRGDGGTGASGNTIYF
>TRBV21-1|-|-|TRBJ2-7|13
TGTGCCAGCAGAGGACAGGGAGACTACGAGCAGTACTTC
CASRGQGDYEQYF
>TRBV5-1|-|-|TRBJ2-3|15
TGCGCCAGCAGTTTTCGGGGTAGTTGGTCGGATACGCAGTATTTT
CASSFRGSWSDTQYF
>TRBV9|TRBD2|-|TRBJ2-3|17
TGTGCCAGCAGCGACGGGACTAGCCCAATGGGGGCAGATACGCAGTATTTT
CASSDGTSPMGADTQYF
>TRBV14|-|few|TRBJ1-2|12
TGTGCCAGCAGCCAAGCGGGGGTGGGCTACACCTTC
CASSQAGVGYTF
>TRBV15|TRBD1|few|TRBJ2-5|17
TGTGCCACCAGCGACACCCGACAGGGATTAAGAAAAGAGACCCAGTACTTC
CATSDTRQGLRKETQYF
>TRBV29-1|-|-|TRBJ2-7|12
TGCAGCGTTAGCGGGTCCTCCTACGAGCAGTACTTC
CSVSGSSYEQYF
>TRBV2|-|-|TRBJ2-3|16
TGTGCCAGCAAAAGGGAGGACAGTTATAGCACAGATACGCAGTATTTT
CASKREDSYSTDTQYF
>TRBV19|-|-|TRBJ1-1|14
TGTGCCAGTAGTATGGTAACGTTGAACACTGAAGCTTTCTTT
CASSMVTLNTEAFF
>TRBV19|-|few|TRBJ2-3|13
TGTGCCAGTAGTACCGGGATGAAAGATACGCAGTATTTT
CASSTGMKDTQYF